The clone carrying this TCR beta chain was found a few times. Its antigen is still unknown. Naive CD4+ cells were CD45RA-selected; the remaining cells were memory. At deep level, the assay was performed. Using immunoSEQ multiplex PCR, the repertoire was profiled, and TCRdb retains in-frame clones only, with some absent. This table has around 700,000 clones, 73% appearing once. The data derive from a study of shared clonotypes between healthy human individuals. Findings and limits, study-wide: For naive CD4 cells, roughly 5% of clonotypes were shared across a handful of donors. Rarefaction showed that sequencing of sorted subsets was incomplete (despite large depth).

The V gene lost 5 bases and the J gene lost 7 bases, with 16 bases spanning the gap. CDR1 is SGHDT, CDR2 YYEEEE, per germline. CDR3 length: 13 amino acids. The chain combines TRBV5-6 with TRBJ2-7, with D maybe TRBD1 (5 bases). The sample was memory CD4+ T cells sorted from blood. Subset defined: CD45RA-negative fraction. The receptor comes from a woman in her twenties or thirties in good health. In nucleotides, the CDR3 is TGTGCCAGCAGTCGCCGGACCCCAGGGGAGCAGTACTTC. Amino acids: CASSRRTPGEQYF.